These 14 T cell receptor beta chains originate from one sample sequenced in a study of cytomegalovirus exposure and HLA in healthy donors. Data came from immunoSEQ multiplex PCR; TCRdb stores just in-frame clones and leaves some out. Of approximately 190,000 clones in the sample, around 80% were seen once. Sequences were obtained from PBMCs. These receptors came from a woman aged 30 to 39 in good health and CMV-seropositive.

This clone came up a few times. The chain employs TRBV11-2 and TRBJ1-2; 8 bases map to TRBD1. This CDR3 is built from 15 residues. V lost 1 base to trimming and J lost 2 bases; unmatched junction nucleotides: 3. CDR1 is SGHAT and CDR2 is FQNNGV in the germline V gene. This CDR3 reads CASSLVTGANYGYTF. In DNA, the CDR3 is TGTGCCAGCAGCTTAGTGACAGGGGCCAACTATGGCTACACCTTC.

V is TRBV15 and J is TRBJ2-7, with D maybe TRBD1 (7 bases). The CDR3 contains 14 residues. The V and J ends lost 5 bases and 3 bases respectively, with 14 bases between them. Germline CDR1 LNHNV, CDR2 YYDKDF (reference sequence). The CDR3 loop is CATSERQGGYEQYF. In nucleotides, the CDR3 is TGTGCCACCAGCGAGAGGCAGGGGGGCTACGAGCAGTACTTC.

Turning to this clone: The junction shows a germline mismatch at one end, possibly a read error. The rearrangement joins TRBV25-1 to TRBJ1-4; D not resolved. This CDR3 is 13 amino acids long. Germline V gives CDR1 MGHDK, CDR2 SYGVNS. CDR3 sequence reads: CASSESSRERLFF. CDR3 nucleotide sequence: TGTGCCAGCAGTGAATCCAGCCGGGAAAGACTGTTTTTT.

The chain recombines TRBV27 with TRBJ2-7, with 7 nucleotides matching TRBD2. V lost 2 bases, J lost 2 bases, and 3 bases stayed unmatched. Per the germline V gene, CDR1 is MNHEY and CDR2 is SMNVEV (reference sequence). The CDR3 sequence is 14 residues long. Written as DNA, the CDR3 is TGTGCCAGCAGTTTAGCGGGAGCCGCCTACGAGCAGTACTTC. It yields the protein CASSLAGAAYEQYF.

The rearrangement uses TRBV2 and TRBJ2-7; TRBD2 might be the D (6 bases). This CDR3 is 13 amino acids long. Trimming took off 7 bases at V and 5 bases at J, with 15 bases between the two ends. Germline V gene data show CDR1 as SNHLY and CDR2 as FYNNEI. The CDR3 spells CASNRGGIHEQYF. The CDR3 bases are TGTGCCAGCAATAGGGGCGGGATCCACGAGCAGTACTTC.

V and J are TRBV11-3 and TRBJ2-7; the D gene is possibly TRBD2 (7 bases). The V and J ends lost 5 bases and 7 bases respectively, with 21 bases between them. Germline loops: CDR1 SGHNT, CDR2 YENEEA. The CDR3 has 15 residues. CDR3 protein: CASSPRGAGAREQYF. The DNA for the CDR3 is TGTGCCAGCAGCCCCCGGGGGGCGGGGGCGCGTGAGCAGTACTTC.

The rearrangement links TRBV2 to TRBJ2-3; the match to TRBD2 covers 8 bases. The CDR3 loop spans 15 amino acids. V dropped 4 bases and J dropped 5; count of bases not matched to a gene: 8. The germline V gene has CDR1 SNHLY and CDR2 FYNNEI. The DNA of the CDR3 is TGTGCCAGCAGTGGACGGGAGGGCCGTAGAGATACGCAGTATTTT. Translation: CASSGREGRRDTQYF. The whole variable domain, filled in from reference TRBV2 and TRBJ2-3, reads EPEVTQTPSHQVTQMGQEVILRCVPISNHLYFYWYRQILGQKVEFLVSFYNNEISEKSEIFDDQFSVERPDGSNFTLKIRSTKLEDSAMYFCASSGREGRRDTQYFGPGTRLTVL.

The chain carries TRBV29-1 and TRBJ1-1, with a weak D call TRBD1 (5 bases). With 4 bases removed from V and 5 bases from J, the gap between germline ends came to 14 bases. CDR3 length: 13 residues. Germline V gene lookup returns CDR1 SQVTM and CDR2 ANQGSEA. CDR3 nucleotides: TGCAGCGTTGTGACAGTAGGCGAAACTGAAGCTTTCTTT. Translating it yields CSVVTVGETEAFF.

The rearrangement joins TRBV2 to TRBJ2-5; 8 bases align to TRBD2. The ends lost 7 bases at V and 4 bases at J; junction bases unmatched: 8. The CDR3 totals 14 residues. Germline CDR1 SNHLY, CDR2 FYNNEI. As DNA, the CDR3 is TGTGCCAGCAACGGGGGGGGAATGGGAGAGACCCAGTACTTC. Encoded protein: CASNGGGMGETQYF.

V and J are TRBV2 and TRBJ2-1, with TRBD2 matching 7 bases. CDR3 length: 13 amino acids. The V gene end was trimmed by 5 bases and the J gene end by 10 bases; junction bases not matched to a gene: 8. Per the germline V gene, CDR1 is SNHLY and CDR2 is FYNNEI. The DNA of the CDR3 is TGTGCCAGCAGTCCCCGCGGCGGGAGCGAGCAGTTCTTC. It codes for CASSPRGGSEQFF.

The rearrangement joins TRBV18 to TRBJ2-7; tentatively, D is TRBD2 (6 bases). Germline CDR1 and CDR2: KGHSH and LQKENI. The V end was cut by 10 bases, the J end by 5 bases, with 12 bases between. The CDR3 totals 11 residues. CDR3 coding DNA: TGTGCCACCAGGCTAGCGAACGAGCAGTACTTC. Translation gives CATRLANEQYF.

With regard to this clone: Distinct nucleotide sequences in the sample also encode this CDR3. The V and J genes are TRBV28 and TRBJ2-1; the D is unclear. CDR1 and CDR2 from the germline V gene are MDHEN and SYDVKM. V lost 5 bases to trimming and J lost 4 bases, with 3 bases between them. The CDR3 loop spans 11 amino acids. CDR3 sequence reads: CASSLYNEQFF. The DNA for the CDR3 is TGTGCCAGCAGTCTATACAATGAGCAGTTCTTC.

This chain uses TRBV27 with TRBJ2-7; TRBD1 matches at 8 bases. V shed 8 bases and J 3 bases; nucleotides not matched to a gene: 9. There are 14 residues in the CDR3. Germline V gene lookup returns CDR1 MNHEY and CDR2 SMNVEV (reference sequence). The CDR3 reads CASGTRDRLYEQYF. In DNA, the CDR3 is TGTGCCAGCGGAACCCGGGACAGGCTCTACGAGCAGTACTTC.

The chain links TRBV9 to TRBJ2-7; the match to TRBD1 covers 9 bases. With 0 bases clipped from V and 6 bases from J, the junction kept 7 bases outside the gene matches. This CDR3 is 15 amino acids long. Germline V gives CDR1 SGDLS, CDR2 YYNGEE. The CDR3 DNA reads TGTGCCAGCAGCGTAGACCTGAACAGGGGGCGCGAGCAGTACTTC. It encodes CASSVDLNRGREQYF.